The rows below give T cell receptor beta chains drawn from one sample of a study of neurological immune-mediated disorders. TCRdb reprocessed the 5' RACE reads with MiXCR, giving one entry per CDR3 protein. The sample records about 79,000 distinct CDR3 sequences, roughly 15% being singletons. Material for sequencing was PBMCs. These receptors were collected from a woman aged 45-60 years in good health. Both conserved end residues are part of each CDR3. The D gene is left open where the match is weak. Some rows mark clone size as missing; the rest say once, few, many or name a class of expanded clone.

abundance	j_gene	v_gene	d_gene	CDR3nt	CDR3aa
medium-sized	TRBJ2-5	TRBV4-2	TRBD2	TGTGCCAGCAGCCAAGAGGTGGGACTAGCGGAAGAGACCCAGTACTTC	CASSQEVGLAEETQYF
many	TRBJ2-1	TRBV29-1	NA	TGCAGCGTTGTGATGGGGTTTTCGGAGCAGTTCTTC	CSVVMGFSEQFF
many	TRBJ2-7	TRBV7-2	TRBD1	TGTGCCAGCACCCGGGGGGGACAGGGGGCTAACGAGCAGTACTTC	CASTRGGQGANEQYF
NA	TRBJ2-7	TRBV7-9	NA	TGTGCCAGCAGCTCCGGGACACGCTCCTACGAGCAGTACTTC	CASSSGTRSYEQYF
many	TRBJ1-2	TRBV7-2	NA	TGTGCCAGCAGCCCAGACGCTCAGGGGGGCTACACCTTC	CASSPDAQGGYTF
NA	TRBJ1-3	TRBV11-2	NA	TGTGCCAGCAGGGACAGAACAGCATATCTAACCTCTGGAAACACCATATATTTT	CASRDRTAYLTSGNTIYF
many	TRBJ2-2	TRBV2	NA	TGTGCCAGCAGTGAGGGCGGTCCGAACACCGGGGAGCTGTTTTTT	CASSEGGPNTGELFF
many	TRBJ2-3	TRBV5-1	NA	TGCGCCAGCAGCTTGAACGGGCCCTCAGATACGCAGTATTTT	CASSLNGPSDTQYF
many	TRBJ1-1	TRBV20-1	TRBD1	TGCAGTGCTTCAGGGGGGGTTAACACTGAAGCTTTCTTT	CSASGGVNTEAFF
many	TRBJ2-3	TRBV7-2	NA	TGTGCCAGCAGCTTAGAGGGACAAACAGATACGCAGTATTTT	CASSLEGQTDTQYF
many	TRBJ2-5	TRBV28	NA	TGTGCCAGCCAGGGATCAGAGACCCAGTACTTC	CASQGSETQYF
many	TRBJ2-7	TRBV9	TRBD1	TGTGCCAGCAGCCCCTATGGGCAGGGACAGGGCTACGAGCAGTACTTC	CASSPYGQGQGYEQYF
many	TRBJ2-6	TRBV5-1	TRBD1	TGCGCCAGCAGCTTGAGACAGGGGATGGGGGCTGGGGCCAACGTCCTGACTTTC	CASSLRQGMGAGANVLTF
many	TRBJ2-7	TRBV6-2/TRBV6-3	NA	TGTGCCAGCAGTCCCCGGGGCGCCTACGAGCAGTACTTC	CASSPRGAYEQYF
medium-sized	TRBJ2-3	TRBV20-1	NA	TGCAGTGCCCTGGCGGCTTCTAGCACAGATACGCAGTATTTT	CSALAASSTDTQYF
many	TRBJ2-1	TRBV7-9	TRBD1	TGTGCCAGCAGCCAGGGACAGGGGGCTTTCTACAATGAGCAGTTCTTC	CASSQGQGAFYNEQFF
many	TRBJ2-7	TRBV3-1	TRBD2	TGTGCCAGCAGCCAGAGTACTAGCGGGAGAACCTACGAGCAGTACTTC	CASSQSTSGRTYEQYF
NA	TRBJ2-7	TRBV2	TRBD2	TGTGCCAGCAGTCTCTCCGGGACTATCTACGAGCAGTACTTC	CASSLSGTIYEQYF
many	TRBJ2-1	TRBV3-1	NA	TGTGCCAGCAGCCAAGCAGGCCAGGGCCCCTACAATGAGCAGTTCTTC	CASSQAGQGPYNEQFF
NA	TRBJ1-4	TRBV7-9	TRBD1	TGTGCCAGCAGCTCCTCCTGGGACAGCGAAAAACTGTTTTTT	CASSSSWDSEKLFF